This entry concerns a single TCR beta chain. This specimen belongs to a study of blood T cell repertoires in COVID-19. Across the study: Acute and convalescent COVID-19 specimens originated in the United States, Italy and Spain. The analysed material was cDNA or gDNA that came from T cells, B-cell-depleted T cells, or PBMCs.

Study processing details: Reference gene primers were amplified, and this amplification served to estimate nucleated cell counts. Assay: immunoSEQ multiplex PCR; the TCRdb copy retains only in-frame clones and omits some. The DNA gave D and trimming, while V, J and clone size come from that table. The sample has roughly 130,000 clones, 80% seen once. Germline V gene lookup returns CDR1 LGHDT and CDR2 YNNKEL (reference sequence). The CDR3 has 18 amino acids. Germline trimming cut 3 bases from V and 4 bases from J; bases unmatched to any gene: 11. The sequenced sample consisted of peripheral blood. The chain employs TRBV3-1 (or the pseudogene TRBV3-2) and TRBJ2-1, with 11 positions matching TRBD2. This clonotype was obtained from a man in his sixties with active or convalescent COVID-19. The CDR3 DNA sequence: TGTGCCAGCAGCCAGGAACGGCTAGCGGGAGGTCCATACAATGAGCAGTTCTTC. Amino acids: CASSQERLAGGPYNEQFF.